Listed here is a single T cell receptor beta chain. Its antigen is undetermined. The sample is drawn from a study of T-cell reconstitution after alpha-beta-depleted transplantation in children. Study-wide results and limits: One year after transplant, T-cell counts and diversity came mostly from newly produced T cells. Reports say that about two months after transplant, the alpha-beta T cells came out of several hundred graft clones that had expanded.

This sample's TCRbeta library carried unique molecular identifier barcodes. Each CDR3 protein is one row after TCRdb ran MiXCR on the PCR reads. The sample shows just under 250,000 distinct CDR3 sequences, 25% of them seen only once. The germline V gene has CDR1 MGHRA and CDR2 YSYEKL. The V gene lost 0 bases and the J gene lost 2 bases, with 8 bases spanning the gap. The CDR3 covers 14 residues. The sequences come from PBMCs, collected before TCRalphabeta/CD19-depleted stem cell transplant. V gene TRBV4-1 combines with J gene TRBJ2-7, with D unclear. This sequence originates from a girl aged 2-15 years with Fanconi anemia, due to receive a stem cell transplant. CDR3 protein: CASSQEGRAYEQYF. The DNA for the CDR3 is TGCGCCAGCAGCCAAGAAGGACGGGCCTACGAGCAGTACTTC.